This TCR beta chain stems from a study of EBV T-cell therapy then PD-1 blockade in nasopharyngeal carcinoma. V was cut by 6 bases and J by 5 bases, with 17 bases left in between. The germline V gene has CDR1 SGDLS and CDR2 YYNGEE. This CDR3 comprises 14 residues. This clone showed up just once. Its antigen remains unknown. Treatment of the sample: AdE1-LMPpoly-expanded autologous EBV-specific T-cell therapy followed by anti-PD-1 nivolumab. Only in-frame clones appear in the TCRdb table, and some are missing; sequencing was by immunoSEQ multiplex PCR. The sample lists roughly 22,000 clones; approximately 80% were seen once.

The material sequenced was CD8+ T cells from blood, taken at day -245 from a patient whose treatment included autologous EBV-specific T cells and nivolumab. The chain employs TRBV9 and TRBJ2-5, with D maybe TRBD2 (6 bases). The TCR comes from a man aged 40-55 years with nasopharyngeal carcinoma. CDR3 residues: CASNRGNRGETQYF. Here the CDR3 DNA reads TGTGCCAGCAATCGGGGGAACCGCGGGGAGACCCAGTACTTC.